The T cell receptor (beta chain) described here comes from a study of blood T cells in healthy people across ages. As for the study in general: Capturing about one barcoded beta molecule per two T cells was achieved by template switching.

Primers used in a second PCR of roughly 6 to 11 cycles were a sample-barcoded 5' primer and a J-beta primer mix. MiXCR, applied by TCRdb to the 5' RACE reads, yields one record per CDR3 protein. The sample lists more than 650,000 distinct CDR3 sequences, 53% occurring once. CDR1 and CDR2 from the germline V gene are SQVTM and ANQGSEA. CDR3 length: 15 amino acids. The V end was cut by 5 bases, the J end by 8 bases, with 24 bases between. This chain connects TRBV29-1 to TRBJ1-2; a possible D gene is TRBD1 (5 bases). Sequences were obtained from blood. The sequence came from a man of 80 years or more in good health. This CDR3 is CSVQISAGTQRGYTF. DNA of the CDR3: TGCAGCGTTCAAATATCCGCCGGGACGCAGAGGGGCTACACCTTC.